Listed here are 31 T cell receptor beta chains from one sample, sequenced in a study of naive CD8 T cells in extremely preterm neonates. No antigen has been assigned to these receptors. Study outcomes and limitations: Compared with older groups, preterm CDR3s were shorter, with fewer N additions and less trimming.

The table came from immunoSEQ multiplex PCR; TCRdb's copy has only in-frame clones and leaves some out. Among tens of thousands of clones listed, 88% were seen once. Preterm samples came from extremely preterm deliveries at roughly 21-28 weeks. Sequencing used naive CD8+ T cells from cord blood. All receptors derive from a boy who was born preterm.

This chain joins TRBV6-1 and TRBJ2-7; D call uncertain. Germline assignment: CDR1 MNHNS and CDR2 SASEGT. The CDR3 sequence is 10 residues long. Trimming shortened V by 4 bases and J by 4 bases, and 2 bases separated the two germline ends. The CDR3 sequence: CASSVYEQYF. The CDR3 DNA reads as TGTGCCAGCAGTGTTTACGAGCAGTACTTC.

This clone was recorded only once. This rearrangement joins TRBV9 to TRBJ2-4; 10 bases are a match to TRBD1. CDR1 is SGDLS, CDR2 YYNGEE, per germline. The CDR3 is 14 residues long. V dropped 0 bases and J dropped 6; count of bases not matched to a gene: 0. The CDR3 loop is CASSVGTGGNIQYF. For the CDR3, the DNA is TGTGCCAGCAGCGTAGGGACAGGGGGAAACATTCAGTACTTC.

This clone was observed a few times. Written as DNA, the CDR3 is TGTGCCAGCAGTGAATACACTGAAGCTTTCTTT. Amino acid sequence: CASSEYTEAFF. The chain is built from TRBV25-1 and TRBJ1-1; D unclear. Germline V gene sequence: CDR1 MGHDK, CDR2 SYGVNS. With 0 bases removed from V and 4 bases from J, the gap between germline ends came to 0 bases. This CDR3 comprises 11 residues.

The chain combines TRBV9 with TRBJ2-5; TRBD2 agrees at 10 bases. The tail of the sequence fits TRBJ2-7 better, so the J call may be wrong. From germline, CDR1 is SGDLS and CDR2 YYNGEE. The CDR3 has 12 amino acids. CDR3 region: CASSASGGEQYF. The CDR3 nucleotides read TGTGCCAGCAGCGCTAGCGGGGGCGAGCAGTACTTC.

The chain uses TRBV29-1 and TRBJ2-7; D may match TRBD1 or TRBD2 (6 bases each). Germline assignment: CDR1 SQVTM and CDR2 ANQGSEA. There are 12 residues in the CDR3. Trimming pared 4 bases from V and 2 bases from J, leaving 9 bases between. The CDR3 is CSVGRDTYEQYF. As DNA, the CDR3 is TGCAGCGTTGGGCGGGACACCTACGAGCAGTACTTC.

Points on this clone: Other DNA sequences in the sample encode the same CDR3. V and J are TRBV27 and TRBJ1-2; 11 nucleotides align to TRBD1. Germline V gene sequence: CDR1 MNHEY, CDR2 SMNVEV (reference sequence). The CDR3 totals 14 residues. Trimming removed 5 bases from V and 4 bases from J; junction bases left unmatched: 3. CDR3: CASSLGTGGYGYTF. CDR3 in DNA: TGTGCCAGCAGTCTTGGGACAGGGGGCTATGGCTACACCTTC.

The chain recombines TRBV6-5 with TRBJ2-7; 8 bases map to TRBD2. Germline-derived CDR1 and CDR2 are MNHEY and SVGAGI. V lost 0 bases and J lost 5; bases outside the gene matches: 3. The CDR3 has 14 amino acids. In DNA, the CDR3 is TGTGCCAGCAGTTACTCGCGGGGGGATCACGAGCAGTACTTC. Translated, it gives CASSYSRGDHEQYF.

J is TRBJ2-3 and V is TRBV10-2; the D call may be TRBD1 or TRBD2 (5 bases each). The V end was cut by 3 bases, the J end by 2 bases, with 9 bases between. This CDR3 region has 14 residues. CDR1 and CDR2 (germline): WSHSY, SAAADI. The CDR3 bases are TGCGCCAGCAGTGATCGGGACGCCACAGATACGCAGTATTTT. This sequence encodes CASSDRDATDTQYF.

This chain links TRBV7-3 with TRBJ1-5, with D tentatively TRBD1 (5 bases). Germline values: CDR1 SGHTA, CDR2 FQGTGA. The CDR3 has 12 residues. Trimming cost V 2 bases and J 6 bases, with 5 bases left between them. The CDR3 DNA follows: TGTGCCAGCAGCTTACAGGGTCAGCCCCAGCATTTT. Translated, it gives CASSLQGQPQHF.

This chain connects TRBV4-1 to TRBJ2-7, with D tentatively TRBD2 (5 bases). Per the germline V gene, CDR1 is MGHRA and CDR2 is YSYEKL. The V gene lost 0 bases and the J gene lost 2 bases, with 8 bases spanning the gap. The CDR3 extends over 14 amino acids. CDR3 loop: CASSQDQLAYEQYF. The CDR3 bases are TGCGCCAGCAGCCAAGATCAACTAGCCTACGAGCAGTACTTC.

CDR3 loop: CASSYWQGYEQYF. CDR3 coding DNA: TGTGCCAGCAGTTACTGGCAGGGCTACGAGCAGTACTTC. V gene TRBV6-5 combines with J gene TRBJ2-7, with D tentatively TRBD1 (5 bases). There are 13 residues in the CDR3. V dropped 1 base and J dropped 3 bases, with 7 bases sitting between them. Germline V gene data show CDR1 as MNHEY and CDR2 as SVGAGI.

The chain has TRBV7-6 and TRBJ1-6; D is perhaps TRBD1 (6 bases). V was cut by 6 bases and J by 5 bases, with 20 bases left in between. The germline CDR1 and CDR2 sequences are SGHVS and FNYEAQ. The CDR3 totals 17 residues. The CDR3 sequence is CASRQSSGAGDNSPLHF. As DNA, the CDR3 is TGTGCCAGCAGACAATCGTCGGGGGCAGGGGATAATTCACCCCTCCACTTT.

This sequence joins TRBV11-2 and TRBJ2-1; D is ambiguous. In germline, CDR1 is SGHAT, CDR2 FQNNGV. The CDR3 sequence is 12 residues long. V shed 1 base and J shed 4 bases, with 2 bases lying between them. The CDR3 sequence: CASSLAYNEQFF. Written as DNA, the CDR3 is TGTGCCAGCAGCTTAGCATACAATGAGCAGTTCTTC. Together with reference TRBV11-2 and TRBJ2-1, the CDR3 gives the full variable domain: EAGVAQSPRYKIIEKRQSVAFWCNPISGHATLYWYQQILGQGPKLLIQFQNNGVVDDSQLPKDRFSAERLKGVDSTLKIQPAKLEDSAVYLCASSLAYNEQFFGPGTRLTVL.

This clone is a singleton in its sample. The CDR3 is CAWSGGAYEQYF. CDR3 nucleotides: TGTGCCTGGAGCGGGGGGGCCTACGAGCAGTACTTC. This rearrangement joins TRBV30 to TRBJ2-7; 8 nucleotides match TRBD2. The germline gives CDR1 GTSNPN, CDR2 SVGIG (reference sequence). CDR3 length: 12 residues. Germline trimming cut 3 bases from V and 2 bases from J; bases unmatched to any gene: 0.

Note on this clone: The sample carries other DNA sequences with the same CDR3. The genes are TRBV19 and TRBJ1-3; D remains ambiguous. The CDR3 contains 13 residues. Trimming left V 4 bases short and J 1 base short, with 5 bases between. The V gene's germline CDR1 is LNHDA and CDR2 SQIVND (reference sequence). DNA of the CDR3: TGTGCCAGTAGTACAGGTTCTGGAAACACCATATATTTT. It specifies CASSTGSGNTIYF.

The chain joins TRBV9 to TRBJ1-1; TRBD1 aligns across 9 bases. After removal of 3 bases from V and 0 bases from J, the junction contained 0 bases not matched to a gene. CDR1 is SGDLS and CDR2 is YYNGEE in the germline V gene. This CDR3 has 14 residues. The CDR3 nucleotides read TGTGCCAGCAGCGGGACAGGGGTGAACACTGAAGCTTTCTTT. Protein: CASSGTGVNTEAFF.

The chain carries TRBV9 and TRBJ1-1, with a weak D call TRBD1 (5 bases). The V end lost 2 bases, the J end lost 0 bases, and 8 bases lay between the germline ends. The CDR3 is 14 residues long. The germline CDR1 and CDR2 sequences are SGDLS and YYNGEE. The CDR3 DNA is TGTGCCAGCAGCGTGGGACGGATGAACACTGAAGCTTTCTTT. It specifies CASSVGRMNTEAFF.

A word on this clone: This specimen includes other DNA sequences encoding the same CDR3. The V and J genes are TRBV27 and TRBJ2-7; D gene ambiguous. CDR3 length: 11 residues. Trimming cost V 3 bases and J 4 bases, with 4 bases left between them. Germline CDR1 is MNHEY and CDR2 is SMNVEV (reference sequence). CDR3 amino acids: CASSLGYEQYF. CDR3 DNA: TGTGCCAGCAGTTTGGGGTACGAGCAGTACTTC.

The chain combines TRBV6-6 with TRBJ2-1; the match to TRBD2 covers 7 bases. The trim removed 1 base at V and 3 bases at J, leaving 6 bases unmatched. The CDR3 loop spans 16 amino acids. The germline CDR1 and CDR2 sequences are MNHNY and SVGAGI (reference sequence). This CDR3 is CASSYWNAGDYNEQFF. Here the CDR3 DNA reads TGTGCCAGCAGTTACTGGAACGCGGGAGACTACAATGAGCAGTTCTTC.

This chain links TRBV13 with TRBJ2-7; a possible D gene is TRBD2 (6 bases). Germline-derived CDR1 and CDR2 are PRHDT and FYEKMQ (reference sequence). V was shortened by 0 bases and J by 0 bases, with 6 bases between the two germline ends. This CDR3 spans 14 amino acids. Written as DNA, the CDR3 is TGTGCCAGCAGCTTAGGGACTAGCTCCTACGAGCAGTACTTC. This encodes CASSLGTSSYEQYF.

The chain has TRBV29-1 and TRBJ2-7, with 7 bases that match TRBD2. V was pared by 1 base and J by 3 bases, with 0 bases of the junction left unmatched. This CDR3 is 12 amino acids long. Germline V gives CDR1 SQVTM, CDR2 ANQGSEA. CDR3 loop: CSVEVAGYEQYF. CDR3 DNA sequence: TGCAGCGTTGAAGTAGCGGGCTACGAGCAGTACTTC.

V is TRBV21-1 and J is TRBJ2-6; TRBD1 is the table's D call and was not checked against the DNA. TRBV21-1 is marked as a pseudogene. The CDR3 runs to 17 residues. DNA for the CDR3: TGTGCCAGCAGCAAAGCGACAGGGGGCTCTGGGGCCAACGTCCTGACTTTC. Protein sequence: CASSKATGGSGANVLTF.

Remarks on this clone: A much larger clone is a single base away; this may be a read error. Other DNA sequences in the same sample also yield this CDR3. The chain carries TRBV9 and TRBJ1-1, with TRBD1 as a possible D gene (5 bases). This CDR3 has 12 residues. Trimming cost V 2 bases and J 4 bases, with 6 bases left between them. The germline CDR1 and CDR2 sequences are SGDLS and YYNGEE. This chain's CDR3 is CASSVGGTEAFF. In DNA form, the CDR3 reads TGTGCCAGCAGCGTGGGGGGCACTGAAGCTTTCTTT.

The V gene is TRBV5-1, the J gene TRBJ2-5; D is uncertain. The CDR3 covers 12 residues. Germline CDR1 reads SGHRS; CDR2 reads YFSETQ. V was cut by 0 bases and J by 0 bases, with 0 bases left in between. This CDR3 reads CASSLDQETQYF. CDR3 DNA sequence: TGCGCCAGCAGCTTGGACCAAGAGACCCAGTACTTC.

This chain connects TRBV5-4 to TRBJ1-1; no firm D call. Between the trimmed V and J ends, which lost 0 bases and 1 base, there was a span of 4 bases. In germline, CDR1 is SGHNT, CDR2 YYREEE (reference sequence). The CDR3 totals 13 residues. The CDR3 bases are TGTGCCAGCAGCTTGGAGGGGAACACTGAAGCTTTCTTT. This gives the protein CASSLEGNTEAFF.

This chain links TRBV19 with TRBJ2-3; D is ambiguous. Germline CDR1 reads LNHDA; CDR2 reads SQIVND (reference sequence). V lost 1 base and J 5 bases, leaving 4 bases between the germline ends. The CDR3 is 12 amino acids. CDR3 protein: CASSIGIDTQYF. In DNA form, the CDR3 reads TGTGCCAGTAGTATAGGGATAGATACGCAGTATTTT.

This sequence joins TRBV5-3 and TRBJ1-3; tentative D call: TRBD1 (6 bases). TRBV5-3 is an ORF for which the function is uncertain. The length of the CDR3 is 15 residues. V gave up 0 bases and J gave up 4 bases, with 11 bases separating them. The CDR3 sequence is CARSLEGGPGNTIYF. CDR3 in DNA: TGTGCCAGAAGCTTGGAAGGGGGTCCCGGAAACACCATATATTTT.

CDR3 region: CASSNRDDYGYTF. The CDR3 bases are TGTGCCAGCAGCAACCGGGACGACTATGGCTACACCTTC. The rearrangement uses TRBV5-8 and TRBJ1-2; TRBD1 might be the D (5 bases). The CDR3 sequence is 13 residues long. In germline, CDR1 is SGHTS, CDR2 YDEGEE. Trimming removed 4 bases at V and 3 bases at J, with 10 bases between.

The CDR3 here is CASSPGTGYYGYTF. The DNA for the CDR3 is TGTGCCAGTAGTCCCGGGACAGGGTACTATGGCTACACCTTC. This chain uses TRBV19 with TRBJ1-2; 9 bases match TRBD1. Germline CDR1 is LNHDA and CDR2 is SQIVND (reference sequence). The CDR3 contains 14 residues. Trimming at V came to 5 bases and at J to 3 bases, leaving 4 bases not matched to a gene.

V usage is TRBV4-1 and J usage is TRBJ1-5; maybe TRBD1 (6 bases). The length of the CDR3 is 13 residues. Germline lookup yields CDR1 MGHRA and CDR2 YSYEKL. The ends were cut back, 4 bases at V and 2 bases at J, with 6 bases in the middle. CDR3 sequence (DNA): TGCGCCAGCAGCCGACAGGGCAATCAGCCCCAGCATTTT. This encodes CASSRQGNQPQHF.

The rearrangement links TRBV14 to TRBJ1-1; TRBD1 matches 9 bases. The CDR3 is made up of 14 amino acids. V shed 4 bases, J shed 2 bases, and the junction held 2 bases outside the gene matches. Germline V gene lookup returns CDR1 SGHDN and CDR2 FVKESK. CDR3 bases: TGTGCCAGCAGCCGGACAGGGGCTAACACTGAAGCTTTCTTT. Translating it yields CASSRTGANTEAFF.